The rows below give T cell receptor beta chains drawn from one sample of a study of cytomegalovirus exposure and HLA in healthy donors. The method was immunoSEQ multiplex PCR; TCRdb's version includes in-frame clones alone and lacks a portion of them. The sample has tens of thousands of clones, around 72% seen once. Sequencing input: PBMCs. These receptors originate from a man aged 50 to 60 in good health and CMV-seropositive. CDR3s include the opening cysteine and the closing phenylalanine or tryptophan. Fields, in order: clone size, J gene, V gene, D gene, CDR3 DNA, CDR3 protein. The D gene is left open where the match is weak. Where a row states a size, it is once, few, many or the class of an expanded clone; other rows omit it.

>NA|TRBJ1-5|TRBV12-5|TRBD1
TGTGCTAGTGGTTTGGTACAGGGGACAGGGGGGAATCAGCCCCAGCATTTT
CASGLVQGTGGNQPQHF
>NA|TRBJ2-2|TRBV7-2|TRBD1
TGTGCCAGCAGCCCGAAAGGGACAGGGAACACCGGGGAGCTGTTTTTT
CASSPKGTGNTGELFF
>NA|TRBJ2-1|TRBV13|NA
TGTGCCAGCAGCTTAGGGGGGGCTAGGATCGCTGATGAGCAGTTCTTC
CASSLGGARIADEQFF
>once|TRBJ2-7|TRBV7-2|TRBD2
TGTGCCAGCAGCTCCTCAGCGGGACTGATCTACGAGCAGTACTTC
CASSSSAGLIYEQYF
>NA|TRBJ2-3|TRBV9|TRBD1
TGTGCCAGCAGCTGGACAGGGAGCACAGATACGCAGTATTTT
CASSWTGSTDTQYF
>few|TRBJ1-4|TRBV6-5|NA
TGTGCCAGCAGTTACTCGGCAGGGGCGCTAGAAAAACTGTTTTTT
CASSYSAGALEKLFF
>NA|TRBJ2-1|TRBV13|NA
TGTGCCAGCAGCTCCCCCCTTGGGGGGGCTCACAATGAGCAGTTCTTC
CASSSPLGGAHNEQFF
>NA|TRBJ2-1|TRBV5-1|TRBD2
TGCGCCAGCAGCTTGGAGGCCCGGGGGGATGAGCAGTTCTTC
CASSLEARGDEQFF
>NA|TRBJ2-1|TRBV10-3|TRBD1
TGTGCCATCAGTGACGGGACAGACGGTGGCAATGAGCAGTTCTTC
CAISDGTDGGNEQFF
>NA|TRBJ2-1|TRBV5-4|TRBD2
TGTGCCAGCAGTTCCCTAGCGGGAGCTCTGAATGAGCAGTTCTTC
CASSSLAGALNEQFF
>NA|TRBJ2-7|TRBV6-1|TRBD1
TGTGCCAGCAGGGCCACAGGGGTCGGGGAGCAGTACTTC
CASRATGVGEQYF
>NA|TRBJ2-1|TRBV25-1|TRBD1
TGTGCCAGCAGTGCCGCCGGGACAGGGCAATACAATGAGCAGTTCTTC
CASSAAGTGQYNEQFF
>NA|TRBJ2-5|TRBV19|TRBD1
TGTGCCAGTACCGGGACAGTTGGGGAGACCCAGTACTTC
CASTGTVGETQYF
>NA|TRBJ2-2|TRBV19|NA
TGTGCCAGTAGTCTTCTCCTGTTCGCGAACACCGGGGAGCTGTTTTTT
CASSLLLFANTGELFF
>NA|TRBJ2-3|TRBV23-1|NA
TGCGCCAGCAGTCGGATTTTGGGGAGTACTAGCACAGATACGCAGTATTTT
CASSRILGSTSTDTQYF
>NA|TRBJ1-1|TRBV6-1|NA
TGTGCCAGCAGTCCCCCCGGGAACACTGAAGCTTTCTTT
CASSPPGNTEAFF
>few|TRBJ2-2|TRBV7-2|NA
TGTGCCAGCAGCTTCTTGGGGGGGCGCGGCACCGGGGAGCTGTTTTTT
CASSFLGGRGTGELFF
>NA|TRBJ2-7|TRBV7-5|NA
TGTGTCAGAAGCTTAGTTAGTCGTCCCCCATGCTACGAGCAGTACTTC
CVRSLVSRPPCYEQYF
>NA|TRBJ2-1|TRBV4-1|NA
TGCGCCAGCAGCCAAGAGAACAACTACAATGAGCAGTTCTTC
CASSQENNYNEQFF
>NA|TRBJ2-5|TRBV5-1|TRBD2
TGCGCCAGCAGCTTGATCGCGGGGGACCCACAAGAGACCCAGTACTTC
CASSLIAGDPQETQYF
>NA|TRBJ2-7|TRBV27|TRBD1
TGTGCCAGCAGTGGATCCGGGACAGGATCCTACGAGCAGTACTTC
CASSGSGTGSYEQYF
>NA|TRBJ2-7|TRBV6-6|NA
TGTGCCAGCAGAATGAAGACGGAGCCCTCCTACGAGCAGTACTTC
CASRMKTEPSYEQYF
>NA|TRBJ1-1|TRBV7-8|NA
TGTGCCAGCAGCTTAGCGAGGGCAGGGGAGAACACTGAAGCTTTCTTT
CASSLARAGENTEAFF
>NA|TRBJ2-3|TRBV10-1|TRBD2
TGCGCCAGCAGTGAGACACTAGCGGGCCGCACAGATACGCAGTATTTT
CASSETLAGRTDTQYF
>NA|TRBJ2-1|TRBV19|NA
TGTGCCAGTAGTCTAATTCACGCGGCGAGCTCCTACAATGAGCAGTTCTTC
CASSLIHAASSYNEQFF
>few|TRBJ1-1|TRBV28|NA
TGTGCCAGCAGTTACGGGATTAACACTGAAGCTTTCTTT
CASSYGINTEAFF
>NA|TRBJ2-7|TRBV4-2|TRBD2
TGTGCCAGCAGCCAAGATTTGAGCGGGAGTCTCAACGAGCAGTACTTC
CASSQDLSGSLNEQYF
>NA|TRBJ2-3|TRBV28|NA
TGTGCCAGCAGACGGGGGACCTCTCGAGATACGCAGTATTTT
CASRRGTSRDTQYF
>NA|TRBJ2-1|TRBV18|TRBD1
TGTGCCAGCTCGCCGGACAGGGGGTCGTACGATGAGCAGTTCTTC
CASSPDRGSYDEQFF
>NA|TRBJ1-1|TRBV6-5|NA
TGTGCCAGCAGTGGGGCCCGAGACAAGAACACTGAAGCTTTCTTT
CASSGARDKNTEAFF
>few|TRBJ1-1|TRBV9|NA
TGTGCCAGCAGCGTAGGGCAGGCCAACACTGAAGCTTTCTTT
CASSVGQANTEAFF
>once|TRBJ1-6|TRBV9|TRBD1
TGTGCCAGCAGCGTATTCGGGACAGCAAATAATTCACCCCTCCACTTT
CASSVFGTANNSPLHF
>once|TRBJ2-5|TRBV7-3|TRBD1
TGTGCCAGCAGTTGGGACAGGGGTGAGACCCAGTACTTC
CASSWDRGETQYF
>few|TRBJ2-3|TRBV6-1|NA
TGTGCCAGCAGCTCCACAGGCCAGTGGACAGATACGCAGTATTTT
CASSSTGQWTDTQYF
>once|TRBJ2-3|TRBV4-1|TRBD2
TGCGCCAGCAGCCAAGATTCCAACAGGGTAGCGGGAGGGAGGACAGATACGCAGTATTTT
CASSQDSNRVAGGRTDTQYF
>once|TRBJ2-1|TRBV5-1|TRBD2
TGCGCCAGCAGCTTGGAGGCTAGCGGGTTCTCCTACAATGAGCAGTTCTTC
CASSLEASGFSYNEQFF
>few|TRBJ1-1|TRBV19|TRBD1
TGTGCCAGTAGCCGGGACAGGGCGAACACTGAAGCTTTCTTT
CASSRDRANTEAFF
>NA|TRBJ2-2|TRBV9|NA
TGTGCCAGCAGCGTAGACAGTTGGACCGGGGAGCTGTTTTTT
CASSVDSWTGELFF
>NA|TRBJ1-4|TRBV6-5|TRBD1
TGTGCCAGCAGTACACGGACAGGGGATGAAAAACTGTTTTTT
CASSTRTGDEKLFF
>NA|TRBJ2-7|TRBV5-1|TRBD1
TGCGCCAGCAGCTTGGGCAGGGGGAACCTTGATGAGCAGTACTTC
CASSLGRGNLDEQYF
>NA|TRBJ2-5|TRBV4-1|NA
TGCGCCAGCAGCCAAAAAGCGGATGAGACCCAGTACTTC
CASSQKADETQYF
>NA|TRBJ2-2|TRBV7-6|NA
TGTGCCAGCAGCTTACTACGGACAGAGGCTAAGTCCGGGGAGCTGTTTTTT
CASSLLRTEAKSGELFF
>NA|TRBJ2-1|TRBV2|TRBD2
TGTGCCAGCGAGAATTTAGGACTAGCGGGAGGATACTCCTACAATGAGCAGTTCTTC
CASENLGLAGGYSYNEQFF
>NA|TRBJ2-3|TRBV5-1|TRBD2
TGCGCCAGCCGGGGGGTCCGAGCGGCAAACACAGATACGCAGTATTTT
CASRGVRAANTDTQYF
>NA|TRBJ1-5|TRBV27|TRBD1
TGTGCCAGCAGCCATGACAGGGGGCAAGGGAATCAGCCCCAGCATTTT
CASSHDRGQGNQPQHF
>NA|TRBJ2-5|TRBV9|NA
TGTGCCAGTACAGGGGGGGGGACCCAAGAGACCCAGTACTTC
CASTGGGTQETQYF
>few|TRBJ1-2|TRBV6-5|NA
TGTGCCGGAATAGGCAGTGAGCGCTATGGCTACACCTTC
CAGIGSERYGYTF
>NA|TRBJ1-3|TRBV27|TRBD1
TGTGCCAGCAGTTCATTCGGACAGGGTGCGGACACCATATATTTT
CASSSFGQGADTIYF
>few|TRBJ2-3|TRBV7-9|NA
TGTGCCAGCAGCTTATACGAGGGGGTGCGGACTGTTACGCAGTATTTT
CASSLYEGVRTVTQYF
>NA|TRBJ2-3|TRBV7-2|TRBD2
TGTGCCAGCAGGGGGGGACTAGCGGGGTATACGCAGTATTTT
CASRGGLAGYTQYF